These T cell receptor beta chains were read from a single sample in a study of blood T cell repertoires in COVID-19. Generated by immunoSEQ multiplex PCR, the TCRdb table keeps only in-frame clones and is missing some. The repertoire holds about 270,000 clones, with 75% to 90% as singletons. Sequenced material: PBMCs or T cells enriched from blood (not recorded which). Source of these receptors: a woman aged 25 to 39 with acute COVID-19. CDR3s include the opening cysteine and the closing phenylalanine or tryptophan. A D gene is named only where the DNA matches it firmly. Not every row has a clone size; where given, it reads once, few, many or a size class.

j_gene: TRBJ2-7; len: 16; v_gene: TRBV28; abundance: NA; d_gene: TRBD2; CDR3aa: CASSKTTAGVGYEQYF; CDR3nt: TGTGCCAGCAGTAAGACTACAGCGGGAGTGGGATACGAGCAGTACTTC
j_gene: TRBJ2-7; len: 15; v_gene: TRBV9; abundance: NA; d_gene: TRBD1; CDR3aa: CASSVDGTGLYEQYF; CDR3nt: TGTGCCAGCAGCGTAGATGGGACAGGCCTCTACGAGCAGTACTTC
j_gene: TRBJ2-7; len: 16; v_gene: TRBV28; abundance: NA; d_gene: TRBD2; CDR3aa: CASSLSGTSGSYEQYF; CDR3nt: TGTGCCAGCAGTTTATCCGGGACTAGCGGGAGTTACGAGCAGTACTTC
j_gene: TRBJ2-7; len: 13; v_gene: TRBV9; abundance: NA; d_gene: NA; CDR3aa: CASSVDPAYEQYF; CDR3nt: TGTGCCAGCAGCGTAGACCCCGCGTACGAGCAGTACTTC
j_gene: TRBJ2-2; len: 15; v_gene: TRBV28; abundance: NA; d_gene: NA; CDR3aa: CASRLDRTNTGELFF; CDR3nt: TGTGCCAGCAGACTTGACAGAACGAACACCGGGGAGCTGTTTTTT
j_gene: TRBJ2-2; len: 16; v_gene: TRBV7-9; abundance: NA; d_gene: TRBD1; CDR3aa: CASSPGTGLNTGELFF; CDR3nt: TGTGCCAGCAGCCCCGGGACAGGGTTAAACACCGGGGAGCTGTTTTTT
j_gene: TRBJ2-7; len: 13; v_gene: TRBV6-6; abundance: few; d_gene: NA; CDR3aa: CASTVAGDGEQYF; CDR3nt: TGTGCCAGCACAGTGGCAGGGGATGGCGAGCAGTACTTC
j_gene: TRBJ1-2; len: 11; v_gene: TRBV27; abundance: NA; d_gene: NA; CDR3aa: CASTHNYGYTF; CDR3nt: TGTGCCAGCACCCATAACTATGGCTACACCTTC
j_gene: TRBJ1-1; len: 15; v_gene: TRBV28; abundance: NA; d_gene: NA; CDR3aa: CASRGGDAGNTEAFF; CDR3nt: TGTGCCAGCAGGGGGGGAGACGCTGGGAACACTGAAGCTTTCTTT
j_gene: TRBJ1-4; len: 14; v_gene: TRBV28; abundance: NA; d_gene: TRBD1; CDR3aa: CASSSGTGAVKLFF; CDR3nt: TGTGCCAGCAGTTCCGGGACAGGAGCTGTAAAACTGTTTTTT
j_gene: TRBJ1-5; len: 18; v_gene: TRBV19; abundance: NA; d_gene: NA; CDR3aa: CASSTAPDSSYSNQPQHF; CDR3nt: TGTGCCAGTAGTACCGCCCCTGACAGCTCATATAGCAATCAGCCCCAGCATTTT
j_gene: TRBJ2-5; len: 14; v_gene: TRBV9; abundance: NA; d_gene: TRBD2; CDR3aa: CASSVASGIETQYF; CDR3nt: TGTGCCAGCAGCGTGGCTAGCGGGATTGAGACCCAGTACTTC
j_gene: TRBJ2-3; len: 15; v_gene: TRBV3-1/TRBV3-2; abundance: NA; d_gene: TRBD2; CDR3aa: CASSHGGTETDTQYF; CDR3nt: TGTGCCAGCAGCCACGGGGGGACGGAGACAGATACGCAGTATTTT
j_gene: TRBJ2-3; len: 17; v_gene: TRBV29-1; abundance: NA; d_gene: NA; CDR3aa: CSVASVRTIRNTDTQYF; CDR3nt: TGCAGCGTTGCCTCGGTGAGGACAATTCGGAACACAGATACGCAGTATTTT